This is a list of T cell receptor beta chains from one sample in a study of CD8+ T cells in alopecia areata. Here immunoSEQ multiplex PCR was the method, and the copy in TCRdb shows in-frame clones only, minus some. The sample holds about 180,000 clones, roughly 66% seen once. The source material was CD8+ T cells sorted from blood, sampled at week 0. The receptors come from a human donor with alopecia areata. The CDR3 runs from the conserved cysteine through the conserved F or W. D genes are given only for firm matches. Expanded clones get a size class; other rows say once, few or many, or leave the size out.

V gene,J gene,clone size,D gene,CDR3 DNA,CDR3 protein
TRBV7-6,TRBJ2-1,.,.,TGTGCCAGCAGCTTGGACAGTGGTTTTGGCAATGAGCAGTTCTTC,CASSLDSGFGNEQFF
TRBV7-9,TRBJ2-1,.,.,TGTGCCAGCAGCTTTTCGCTGAATGAGCAGTTCTTC,CASSFSLNEQFF
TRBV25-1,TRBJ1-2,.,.,TGTGCCAGCAGAGAGGCCTCTGGGGGCTACACCTTC,CASREASGGYTF
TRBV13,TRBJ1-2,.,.,TGTGCCAGCAGCTTTAACAGTGAGGGCTACACCTTC,CASSFNSEGYTF
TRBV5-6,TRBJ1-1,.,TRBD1,TGTGCCAGCAGCTTACAGGGGGCTATTGAAGCTTTCTTT,CASSLQGAIEAFF
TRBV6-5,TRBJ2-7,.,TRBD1,TGTGCCAGCAGTTCCAGGGACAGTTACTACGAGCAGTACTTC,CASSSRDSYYEQYF
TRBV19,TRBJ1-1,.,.,TGTGCCAGTAGTGCGACAGGCACTGAAGCTTTCTTT,CASSATGTEAFF
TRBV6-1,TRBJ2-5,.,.,TGTGCCAGCAGCGGTCAGACCCAGTACTTC,CASSGQTQYF
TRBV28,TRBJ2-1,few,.,TGTGCCAGCAGCACCTCTTCGGGCTACAATGAGCAGTTCTTC,CASSTSSGYNEQFF
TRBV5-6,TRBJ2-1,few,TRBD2,TGTGCCAGCAGCTGGGGGACTATCGGTGAGCAGTTCTTC,CASSWGTIGEQFF
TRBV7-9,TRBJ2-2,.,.,TGTGCCAGCGTCAACACCGGGGAGCTGTTTTTT,CASVNTGELFF
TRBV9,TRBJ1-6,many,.,TGTGCCAGCAGCGCCACAGATCCTTATTCACCCCTCCACTTT,CASSATDPYSPLHF
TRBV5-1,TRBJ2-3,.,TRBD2,TGCGCCAGCAGCTTGGACAGAGCGGGGGGGACAGATACGCAGTATTTT,CASSLDRAGGTDTQYF
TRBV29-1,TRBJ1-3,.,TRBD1,TGCAGCGCGCATGACAGGGAAAAACCTGGAAACACCATATATTTT,CSAHDREKPGNTIYF
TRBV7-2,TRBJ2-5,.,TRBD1,TGTGCCAGCAGCTTAGCCTTTACCGGGACAGTAAACCAAGAGACCCAGTACTTC,CASSLAFTGTVNQETQYF
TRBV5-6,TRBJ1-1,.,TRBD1,TGTGCCAGCAGCTTCGGACAGGGCGGATCTGAAGCTTTCTTT,CASSFGQGGSEAFF
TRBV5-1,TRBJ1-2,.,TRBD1,TGCGCCAGCAGCTTGGGACAGGGCCGCAGCTACACCTTC,CASSLGQGRSYTF
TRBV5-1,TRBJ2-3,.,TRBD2,TGCGCCAGCAGCACCCGGGGACTAGACTCTCCCACAGATACGCAGTATTTT,CASSTRGLDSPTDTQYF
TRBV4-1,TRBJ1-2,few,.,TGCGCCAGCAGCCAAGATCGGTTTACTGGTGGCTACACCTTC,CASSQDRFTGGYTF
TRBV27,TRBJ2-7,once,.,TGTGCCAGCAGAGACGGGAGCTACGAGCAGTACTTC,CASRDGSYEQYF
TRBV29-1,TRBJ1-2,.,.,TGCAGCGTTCCCGAATCAGGAGCTAACTATGGCTACACCTTC,CSVPESGANYGYTF
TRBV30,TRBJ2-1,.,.,TGTGCCTGGAGTGCATTTTTACCCGGTTACAATGAGCAGTTCTTC,CAWSAFLPGYNEQFF
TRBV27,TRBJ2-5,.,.,TGTGCCAGCAGTCTACATCGGGGGCAAGAGACCCAGTACTTC,CASSLHRGQETQYF
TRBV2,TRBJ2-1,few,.,TGTGCCAGCAGTGAGCAGTTCTTC,CASSEQFF
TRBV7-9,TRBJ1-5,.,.,TGTGCCAGCAGCTTGGGTAGAGACAATCAGCCCCAGCATTTT,CASSLGRDNQPQHF
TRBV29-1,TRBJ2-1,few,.,TGCAGCGCACCGTCGGTGAGCTCCTACAATGAGCAGTTCTTC,CSAPSVSSYNEQFF
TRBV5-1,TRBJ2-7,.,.,TGCGCCAGCAGCACAAAACCCACTAGCCCCGAGCAGTACTTC,CASSTKPTSPEQYF
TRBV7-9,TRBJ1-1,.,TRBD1,TGTGCCAGCAGCTTGGCCAGACAGGGGCCGGTCACTGAAGCTTTCTTT,CASSLARQGPVTEAFF
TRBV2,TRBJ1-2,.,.,TGTGCCAGCAGTGAAGCCTGGGGGCGCGGAGTCTATGGCTACACCTTC,CASSEAWGRGVYGYTF
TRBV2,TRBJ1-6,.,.,TGTGCCAGCAGTGAAGCTGCACGGCAGAGTAATTCACCCCTCCACTTT,CASSEAARQSNSPLHF
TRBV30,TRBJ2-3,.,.,TGTGCCTGGAGTGTAAGGTGGAGGGGGGACACAGATACGCAGTATTTT,CAWSVRWRGDTDTQYF
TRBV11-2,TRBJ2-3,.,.,TGTGCCAGCAGCTTAGTCGGTGTTGCAGATACGCAGTATTTT,CASSLVGVADTQYF
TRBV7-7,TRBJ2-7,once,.,TGTGCCAGCAGCTTAGAGCTGGGACCCTCCTACGAGCAGTACTTC,CASSLELGPSYEQYF
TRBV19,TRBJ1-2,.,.,TGTGCCAGTAGTGGCCAAGGGCCCTATGGCTACACCTTC,CASSGQGPYGYTF
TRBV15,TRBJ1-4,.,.,TGTGCCACCAGCTTGGTGTCGGTTGGTGAAAAACTGTTTTTT,CATSLVSVGEKLFF
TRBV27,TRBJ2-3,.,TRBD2,TGTGCCAGCAGTCGAGAGCGGGGGGTCACAGATACGCAGTATTTT,CASSRERGVTDTQYF
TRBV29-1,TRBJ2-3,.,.,TGCAGCGTTGAGGGGGTAATCACAGATACGCAGTATTTT,CSVEGVITDTQYF
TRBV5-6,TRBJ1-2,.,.,TGTGCCAGCAGCTTGGGTCAGGCAAGCTATGGCTACACCTTC,CASSLGQASYGYTF